A selection of T cell receptor beta chains follows, all from one sample in a study of Graves' ophthalmopathy and Graves' hyperthyroidism. From the multiplex PCR reads, TCRdb called clonotypes with MiXCR, one entry per CDR3 protein. The sample has hundreds of thousands of distinct CDR3 sequences, over 20% seen once. Sequencing input: peripheral blood. The receptors shown here come from a woman between 18 and 29 years old with stable Graves' hyperthyroidism. CDR3s include the opening cysteine and the closing phenylalanine or tryptophan. A D gene is named only where the DNA matches it firmly. Size values are once, few and many counts, or a class for expanded clones, and some rows have none.

D gene,clone size,V gene,J gene,CDR3 DNA,CDR3 protein
.,many,TRBV14,TRBJ1-1,TGTGCCAGCAGCCAGAACATGAACACTGAAGCTTTCTTT,CASSQNMNTEAFF
.,.,TRBV6-1,TRBJ2-7,TGTGCCAGCAGCGACCGCAGACAGGCTTCCTACGAGCAGTACTTC,CASSDRRQASYEQYF
TRBD2,.,TRBV12-3/TRBV12-4,TRBJ2-2,TGTGCCAGCAGTTATAGCAGCGGGAGGGGGAAGGAGACCGGGGAGCTGTTTTTT,CASSYSSGRGKETGELFF
.,.,TRBV28,TRBJ2-7,TGTGCCAGCAGTCTCTATATTGGGGACAAAACGGGGTCCTACGAGCAGTACTTC,CASSLYIGDKTGSYEQYF
.,few,TRBV4-3,TRBJ1-3,TGCGCCAGCAGCCAAGTGCGAGGGGGACCTGGAAACACCATATATTTT,CASSQVRGGPGNTIYF
TRBD1,many,TRBV12-3/TRBV12-4,TRBJ1-2,TGTGCCAGCAGTGACAGGGCGGGGGATGGCTACACCTTC,CASSDRAGDGYTF
TRBD2,many,TRBV15,TRBJ2-5,TGTGCCACCAGCAGAGCAAACGGGAGGCGTATTCAAGAGACCCAGTACTTC,CATSRANGRRIQETQYF
.,few,TRBV6-2/TRBV6-3,TRBJ1-1,TGTGCCAGCAGTACCACCGCGGGGGTTACTGAAGCTTTCTTT,CASSTTAGVTEAFF
.,.,TRBV4-1,TRBJ2-7,TGCGCCAGCAGCCAAGTACAGGACTACGAGCAGTACTTC,CASSQVQDYEQYF
.,many,TRBV12-3/TRBV12-4,TRBJ1-1,TGTGCCAGCAGCCAGTTGAACACTGAAGCTTTCTTT,CASSQLNTEAFF
.,many,TRBV6-5,TRBJ1-2,TGTGCCAGCAGTTACTCTTCCGTTAACTATGGCTACACCTTC,CASSYSSVNYGYTF